A single sample is the source of the 5 T cell receptor beta chains below, sequenced in a study of response to subunit inactivated influenza vaccine. TCRdb ran MiXCR on the RT-PCR reads and lists one entry per CDR3 protein. There are 400,000 to 550,000 distinct CDR3 sequences in the sample; over 25% occur only once, and 1.9% lies in the top ten. Sequenced here: CD4+ T cells sorted from PBMCs, sampled around 5 days after vaccination. These receptors came from a man aged 45 to 65 who received an inactivated influenza vaccine.

The chain is built from TRBV6-5 and TRBJ2-7; 9 bases agree with TRBD1. Trimming at V came to 4 bases and at J to 2 bases, leaving 3 bases not matched to a gene. The V gene's germline CDR1 is MNHEY and CDR2 SVGAGI. CDR3 length equals 14 residues. The CDR3 reads CASSWDRVAYEQYF. CDR3 sequence (DNA): TGTGCCAGCAGTTGGGACAGGGTTGCCTACGAGCAGTACTTC.

The chain recombines TRBV18 with TRBJ1-4, with D possibly being TRBD1 (5 bases). The CDR3 sequence is 16 residues long. The germline CDR1 and CDR2 sequences are KGHSH and LQKENI. Between the trimmed V and J ends, which lost 6 bases and 0 bases, there was a span of 14 bases. The CDR3 coding sequence is TGTGCCAGCTCCCGGGACGACCTTGCAACTAATGAAAAACTGTTTTTT. Residues: CASSRDDLATNEKLFF.

The sample holds a few counts of this clonotype. V is TRBV11-2 and J is TRBJ1-1; TRBD1 agrees at 7 bases. The trim removed 5 bases at V and 6 bases at J, leaving 9 bases unmatched. Per germline, CDR1 SGHAT and CDR2 FQNNGV. The CDR3 covers 14 residues. The CDR3 sequence: CASSPSRGDAEAFF. The CDR3, as DNA: TGTGCCAGCAGCCCATCCAGGGGGGACGCTGAAGCTTTCTTT.

The chain recombines TRBV29-1 with TRBJ2-5; 7 nucleotides align to TRBD2. Germline loops: CDR1 SQVTM, CDR2 ANQGSEA. The CDR3 length is 15 residues. Losses at the gene ends were 5 bases for V and 1 base for J; bases not matched to a gene: 10. CDR3 bases: TGCAGCGTTACCCAGGGAGCGGGGACCCAAGAGACCCAGTACTTC. It codes for CSVTQGAGTQETQYF.

Turning to this clonotype: This may come from a read error, since a much larger clone is one base off. The genes are TRBV3-1 and TRBJ2-7; D gene ambiguous. This CDR3 spans 11 amino acids. Per the germline V gene, CDR1 is LGHDT and CDR2 is YNNKEL (reference sequence). The V and J ends lost 2 bases and 5 bases respectively, with 4 bases between them. This chain's CDR3 is CASSQSHEQYF. In DNA form, the CDR3 reads TGTGCCAGCAGCCAATCCCACGAGCAGTACTTC.